These 29 T cell receptor beta chains share one sample of origin, sequenced in a study of Ad26.COV2.S vaccination and SARS-CoV-2 variants. Assay used: immunoSEQ multiplex PCR; TCRdb lists only in-frame clones, some missing. The sample yields about 400,000 clones, roughly 88% seen once. Treatment reported: over 15 received Ad26.COV2.S at low or high dose, single or two shots; 5 received placebo; per-sample allocation not given. Samples were taken on day 63 after the first vaccine or placebo injection. Material: peripheral blood, obtained in a trial of Ad26.COV2.S vaccine versus placebo. The receptors here all came from a person between 18 and 65 years old who received the Ad26.COV2.S COVID-19 vaccine or a placebo.

Points on this clone: A junction end diverges from the germline sequence, so it may reflect a read error. The rearrangement uses TRBV4-1 and TRBJ2-3; 10 bases are a match to TRBD1. CDR3 length: 18 residues. Germline CDR1 reads MGHRA; CDR2 reads YSYEKL. CDR3 nucleotides: TGCGCCAGCAGTCAAGAAAAAAGGTGGGACAGGGGACCGGATACGCAGTATTTT. Translating it yields CASSQEKRWDRGPDTQYF.

The J gene is TRBJ2-2, the V gene TRBV5-4; 7 bases fit TRBD1. Germline V gene lookup returns CDR1 SGHNT and CDR2 YYREEE (reference sequence). Trimming at V came to 0 bases and at J to 6 bases, leaving 2 bases not matched to a gene. This CDR3 region has 14 residues. DNA for the CDR3: TGTGCCAGCAGCTTGGGACAGGGTTCCGGGGAGCTGTTTTTT. Its translation is CASSLGQGSGELFF.

The chain combines TRBV24-1 with TRBJ2-7; 7 bases map to TRBD1. The CDR3 runs 15 residues. Trimming removed 5 bases from V and 0 bases from J; junction bases left unmatched: 6. Per germline, CDR1 KGHDR and CDR2 SFDVKD. CDR3 coding DNA: TGTGCCACCAGTGGGGGACAGCCGCCCTCCTACGAGCAGTACTTC. Its translation is CATSGGQPPSYEQYF.

The J gene is TRBJ1-1, the V gene TRBV3-1 (or the pseudogene TRBV3-2); TRBD1 aligns across 9 bases. Trimming at V came to 9 bases and at J to 3 bases, leaving 8 bases not matched to a gene. Germline CDR1 is LGHDT and CDR2 is YNNKEL (reference sequence). This CDR3 is 14 amino acids long. CDR3 protein: CARPLRQGDTEAFF. The CDR3 DNA sequence: TGTGCCAGGCCACTACGACAGGGGGACACTGAAGCTTTCTTT.

The rearrangement joins TRBV5-1 to TRBJ1-1, with D possibly TRBD1 on 5 matching bases. Germline assignment: CDR1 SGHRS and CDR2 YFSETQ. This CDR3 is built from 14 residues. Trimming removed 3 bases from V and 0 bases from J, with 9 bases in between. Here the CDR3 DNA reads TGCGCCAGCAGCTCGGGACCTCTGAACACTGAAGCTTTCTTT. Residues: CASSSGPLNTEAFF.

The rearrangement joins TRBV7-2 to TRBJ2-2; TRBD2 matches 7 bases. CDR3 length: 15 amino acids. Losses at the gene ends were 5 bases for V and 3 bases for J; bases not matched to a gene: 6. Germline-derived CDR1 and CDR2 are SGHTA and FQGNSA. The CDR3 bases are TGTGCCAGCAGCCAGTGGGGGAGGGACACCGGGGAGCTGTTTTTT. Its protein is CASSQWGRDTGELFF.

The genes are TRBV19 and TRBJ2-3, with D possibly being TRBD1 (5 bases). Germline V gene data show CDR1 as LNHDA and CDR2 as SQIVND (reference sequence). This CDR3 is 13 amino acids long. V lost 10 bases to trimming and J lost 3 bases, with 14 bases between them. CDR3 loop: CATGVQGTDTQYF. The CDR3 DNA follows: TGTGCCACTGGGGTGCAGGGTACAGATACGCAGTATTTT.

J is TRBJ1-3 and V is TRBV18; D not certain. The CDR3 spans 14 residues. Trimming removed 0 bases at V and 6 bases at J, with 9 bases between. Germline V gene data show CDR1 as KGHSH and CDR2 as LQKENI. CDR3 sequence reads: CASSPPAPANTIYF. In nucleotides, the CDR3 is TGTGCCAGCTCACCACCGGCACCAGCAAACACCATATATTTT.

This clone occurred a few times. A read error may account for a junction end that differs from germline. The chain has TRBV6-1 and TRBJ2-3, with 9 bases that match TRBD1. The CDR3 runs 16 residues. Germline lookup yields CDR1 MNHNS and CDR2 SASEGT. In DNA form, the CDR3 reads TGTGCCAGCAGTCAAGCCGGGACAGGGTGGACAGATACGCAGTATTTT. Translation: CASSQAGTGWTDTQYF.

The CDR3 region has the DNA TGCGCCAGCAGCCCCCCGACAGGGAAAGATACGCAGTATTTT. It yields the protein CASSPPTGKDTQYF. This chain connects TRBV4-1 to TRBJ2-3, with 7 bases matching TRBD1. After removal of 4 bases from V and 5 bases from J, the junction contained 6 bases not matched to a gene. Germline V gene lookup returns CDR1 MGHRA and CDR2 YSYEKL. There are 14 residues in the CDR3.

The chain combines TRBV4-3 with TRBJ1-2; 9 nucleotides agree with TRBD1. V was pared by 3 bases and J by 4 bases, with 12 bases of the junction left unmatched. CDR1 LGHNA and CDR2 YSLEER come from the germline V gene. The CDR3 loop spans 17 amino acids. As DNA, the CDR3 is TGCGCCAGCAGCCATTCAGATGGGACAGGGATGGGCTATGGCTACACCTTC. Protein product: CASSHSDGTGMGYGYTF.

CDR3 nucleotides: TGTGCCAGCAGTTTATGGTCACTAGCGAATCGGACAGATACGCAGTATTTT. It codes for CASSLWSLANRTDTQYF. The V gene is TRBV28, the J gene TRBJ2-3; 7 positions match TRBD2. The germline gives CDR1 MDHEN, CDR2 SYDVKM. The CDR3 consists of 17 residues. The J segment lost 3 bases and the V segment lost 0 bases, leaving 9 bases of the junction unmatched.

The rearrangement links TRBV19 to TRBJ2-6, with 14 bases aligning to TRBD2. Germline trimming cut 4 bases from V and 0 bases from J; bases unmatched to any gene: 5. Germline assignment: CDR1 LNHDA and CDR2 SQIVND (reference sequence). The CDR3 is 19 residues long. CDR3 amino acids: CASSKGTSGGLSGANVLTF. The CDR3 DNA reads as TGTGCCAGTAGTAAAGGGACTAGCGGGGGACTCTCTGGGGCCAACGTCCTGACTTTC.

This clone was recorded once. The gene calls are TRBV6-6 and TRBJ2-5, with D possibly being TRBD2 (6 bases). The germline gives CDR1 MNHNY, CDR2 SVGAGI (reference sequence). The CDR3 spans 14 residues. Trimming took 6 bases from V and 5 from J, leaving 16 bases between them. In DNA, the CDR3 is TGTGCCAGCAGCGCTCCGGGGGACGTGGAGACCCAGTACTTC. Translation: CASSAPGDVETQYF.

In its sample, this clone was seen once. The rearrangement uses TRBV4-1 and TRBJ1-5; D is unresolved. The CDR3 extends over 18 amino acids. CDR1 is MGHRA and CDR2 is YSYEKL in the germline V gene. V was trimmed by 0 bases and J by 5 bases, leaving 20 bases between them. The CDR3 sequence is CASSQDRPGLAEHQPQHF. CDR3 nucleotides: TGCGCCAGCAGCCAAGATCGACCGGGTCTCGCCGAACATCAGCCCCAGCATTTT.

This chain joins TRBV5-1 and TRBJ1-2, with 10 bases aligning to TRBD1. CDR1 is SGHRS, CDR2 YFSETQ, per germline. Losses at the gene ends were 0 bases for V and 8 bases for J; bases not matched to a gene: 10. This CDR3 comprises 16 residues. The CDR3 sequence is CASSLDPGTGVAGYTF. CDR3 nucleotide sequence: TGCGCCAGCAGCTTGGACCCCGGGACAGGGGTAGCGGGCTACACCTTC. Full variable domain (remainder filled in from reference TRBV5-1 and TRBJ1-2): KAGVTQTPRYLIKTRGQQVTLSCSPISGHRSVSWYQQTPGQGLQFLFEYFSETQRNKGNFPGRFSGRQFSNSRSEMNVSTLELGDSALYLCASSLDPGTGVAGYTFGSGTRLTVV.

The chain employs TRBV6-6 and TRBJ1-4, with D unclear. Trimming shortened V by 8 bases and J by 5 bases, and 12 bases separated the two germline ends. CDR1 is MNHNY, CDR2 SVGAGI, per germline (reference sequence). The CDR3 covers 13 residues. This CDR3 reads CASAKGRNEKLFF. The DNA of the CDR3 is TGTGCCAGCGCGAAAGGAAGGAATGAAAAACTGTTTTTT.

V usage is TRBV3-1 (or the pseudogene TRBV3-2) and J usage is TRBJ2-5, with D possibly TRBD1 on 5 matching bases. V gave up 0 bases and J gave up 0 bases, with 8 bases separating them. The CDR3 totals 15 residues. Germline-derived CDR1 and CDR2 are LGHDT and YNNKEL (reference sequence). The CDR3 here is CASSQDPTDQETQYF. The CDR3 nucleotides read TGTGCCAGCAGCCAAGACCCGACAGACCAAGAGACCCAGTACTTC.

J is TRBJ1-5 and V is TRBV28; the D is unclear. The CDR3 is 16 amino acids. Per the germline V gene, CDR1 is MDHEN and CDR2 is SYDVKM. The V end was cut by 4 bases, the J end by 0 bases, with 13 bases between. The CDR3 region is CASSSPGRNSNQPQHF. The DNA of the CDR3 is TGTGCCAGCAGTTCCCCCGGGCGGAATAGCAATCAGCCCCAGCATTTT.

The J gene is TRBJ2-7, the V gene TRBV4-3, with D perhaps TRBD1 (8 bases). The CDR3 has 15 amino acids. The germline V gene has CDR1 LGHNA and CDR2 YSLEER. V was clipped by 3 bases and J by 6 bases, with 18 bases between them. The chain's CDR3 is CASSQGVQGGLEQYF. CDR3 nucleotides: TGCGCCAGCAGCCAGGGAGTACAGGGGGGGCTCGAGCAGTACTTC.

This chain joins TRBV2 and TRBJ1-4, with D possibly being TRBD1 (6 bases). Per germline, CDR1 SNHLY and CDR2 FYNNEI. This CDR3 contains 15 residues. The V end lost 4 bases, the J end lost 5 bases, and 14 bases lay between the germline ends. This CDR3 reads CASSADRGENEKLFF. CDR3 DNA sequence: TGTGCCAGCAGTGCAGATAGGGGGGAGAATGAAAAACTGTTTTTT.

This chain joins TRBV9 and TRBJ1-6, with D tentatively TRBD1 (6 bases). V was pared by 1 base and J by 7 bases, with 18 bases between. CDR1 and CDR2 (germline): SGDLS, YYNGEE. This CDR3 region has 17 residues. As DNA, the CDR3 is TGTGCCAGCAGCGTAAAGGGGGGTCAGGGCCCAAATTCACCCCTCCACTTT. Amino acid sequence: CASSVKGGQGPNSPLHF.

The gene calls are TRBV5-6 and TRBJ2-2, with TRBD2 identical over 8 bases. V gave up 0 bases and J gave up 4 bases; unmatched junction bases: 8. CDR3 size: 17 residues. Germline V CDR1 and CDR2: SGHDT, YYEEEE. CDR3 residues: CASSLELAALRTGELFF. The CDR3 DNA follows: TGTGCCAGCAGCTTGGAACTAGCGGCTCTGCGCACCGGGGAGCTGTTTTTT.

J is TRBJ2-7 and V is TRBV2; no firm D call. V lost 3 bases and J lost 4, with 7 bases in between. The CDR3 runs to 12 residues. Germline V gene data show CDR1 as SNHLY and CDR2 as FYNNEI. The CDR3 region is CASSEWIYEQYF. The CDR3 DNA reads as TGTGCCAGCAGTGAGTGGATTTACGAGCAGTACTTC.

The chain employs TRBV28 and TRBJ2-1; D is unclear. The CDR3 sequence is 12 residues long. Trimming shortened V by 7 bases and J by 3 bases, and 7 bases separated the two germline ends. Germline V lookup: CDR1 MDHEN, CDR2 SYDVKM. CDR3 in DNA: TGTGCCAGCACTTGGGGCTACAATGAGCAGTTCTTC. This sequence encodes CASTWGYNEQFF.

The rearrangement links TRBV19 to TRBJ2-7, with D tentatively TRBD1 (6 bases). This CDR3 is 15 amino acids long. Germline V CDR1 and CDR2: LNHDA, SQIVND (reference sequence). Trimming pared 5 bases from V and 3 bases from J, leaving 17 bases between. The CDR3 coding sequence is TGTGCCAGTAGTGCCGGGACAAGCAGTATCTACGAGCAGTACTTC. Protein: CASSAGTSSIYEQYF.

A single count supports this clone. The chain links TRBV5-6 to TRBJ2-3; D not resolved. CDR1 is SGHDT, CDR2 YYEEEE, per germline. Trimming cost V 4 bases and J 1 base, with 4 bases left between them. This CDR3 is built from 12 residues. The CDR3 DNA sequence: TGTGCCAGCAGCCCTCGCACAGATACGCAGTATTTT. It is translated as CASSPRTDTQYF.

This clone was observed a single time. The genes are TRBV14 and TRBJ2-2, with TRBD1 matching 11 bases. The CDR3 extends over 19 amino acids. Germline V gene lookup returns CDR1 SGHDN and CDR2 FVKESK. With 4 bases clipped from V and 6 bases from J, the junction kept 16 bases outside the gene matches. The chain's CDR3 is CASSPLLGTGGLSPGELFF. CDR3 bases: TGTGCCAGCAGCCCGCTACTGGGGACAGGGGGACTCTCTCCCGGGGAGCTGTTTTTT.

The rearrangement links TRBV7-9 to TRBJ1-2, with 7 bases lining up with TRBD1. This CDR3 has 16 amino acids. The J segment lost 4 bases and the V segment lost 1 base, leaving 9 bases of the junction unmatched. The V gene's germline CDR1 is SEHNR and CDR2 FQNEAQ (reference sequence). The CDR3 region is CASSLGGRDRIYGYTF. CDR3 DNA sequence: TGTGCCAGCAGCTTAGGCGGCCGGGACAGAATCTATGGCTACACCTTC.